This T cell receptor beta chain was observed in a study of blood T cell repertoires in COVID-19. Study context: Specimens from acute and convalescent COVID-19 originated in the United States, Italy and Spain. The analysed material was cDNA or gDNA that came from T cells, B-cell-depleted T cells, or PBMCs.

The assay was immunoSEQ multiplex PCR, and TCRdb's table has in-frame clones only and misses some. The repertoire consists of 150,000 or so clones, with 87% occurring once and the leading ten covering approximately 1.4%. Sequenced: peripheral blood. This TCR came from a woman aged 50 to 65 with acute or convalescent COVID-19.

CDR3 DNA sequence: TGTGCCTGGGGACAGGGGGCGGATCAGCCCCAGCATTTT. It specifies CAWGQGADQPQHF. The chain carries TRBV30 and TRBJ1-5; 11 bases match TRBD1. The germline V gene has CDR1 GTSNPN and CDR2 SVGIG (reference sequence). V was pared by 5 bases and J by 5 bases, with 2 bases of the junction left unmatched. The CDR3 has 13 amino acids. Using reference TRBV30 and TRBJ1-5 for the parts outside the CDR3, the full variable domain is SQTIHQWPATLVQPVGSPLSLECTVEGTSNPNLYWYRQAAGRGLQLLFYSVGIGQISSEVPQNLSASRPQDRQFILSSKKLLLSDSGFYLCAWGQGADQPQHFGDGTRLSIL.